These 25 T cell receptor beta chains originate from one sample sequenced in a study of response to subunit inactivated influenza vaccine. TCRdb independently ran MiXCR on the RT-PCR reads; one entry per CDR3 protein. In the table there are roughly 570,000 distinct CDR3 sequences, over 10% of which are singletons. The sequencing used PBMCs from blood, collected 40 to 50 days after vaccination. These receptors were taken from a man in his forties or fifties who received an inactivated influenza vaccine.

This sequence joins TRBV7-2 and TRBJ1-2; possible D gene TRBD1, 6 bases. Looked up from germline, CDR1 is SGHTA and CDR2 is FQGNSA. This CDR3 comprises 14 residues. V shed 5 bases and J shed 6 bases, with 16 bases lying between them. The CDR3 bases are TGTGCCAGCAGCACCATACAGGGTGAGGATGGCTACACCTTC. Amino acid sequence: CASSTIQGEDGYTF. Using reference TRBV7-2 and TRBJ1-2 for the parts outside the CDR3, the full variable domain is GAGVSQSPSNKVTEKGKDVELRCDPISGHTALYWYRQSLGQGLEFLIYFQGNSAPDKSGLPSDRFSAERTGGSVSTLTIQRTQQEDSAVYLCASSTIQGEDGYTFGSGTRLTVV.

The chain employs TRBV27 and TRBJ2-1, with D uncertain. Trimming left V 1 base short and J 3 bases short, with 7 bases between. The CDR3 contains 14 residues. CDR1 is MNHEY, CDR2 SMNVEV, per germline (reference sequence). CDR3 DNA sequence: TGTGCCAGCAGTTTATTAGGAAACTACAATGAGCAGTTCTTC. Protein: CASSLLGNYNEQFF.

This clonotype was seen a handful of times. This chain joins TRBV5-1 and TRBJ2-1; 8 nucleotides match TRBD2. This CDR3 region has 15 residues. Germline V gene data show CDR1 as SGHRS and CDR2 as YFSETQ. V lost 0 bases and J lost 8; bases outside the gene matches: 7. CDR3 in DNA: TGCGCCAGCAGCTTGGGAGCGGGAGTTCTCTATGAGCAGTTCTTC. This codes for CASSLGAGVLYEQFF.

This clonotype was counted a few times. The rearrangement joins TRBV7-2 to TRBJ2-5, with 8 bases fitting TRBD1. This CDR3 is 16 amino acids long. Germline loops: CDR1 SGHTA, CDR2 FQGNSA. Trimming cost V 7 bases and J 2 bases; bases outside gene matches: 12. CDR3 loop: CASTSRSRTGQETQYF. In DNA form, the CDR3 reads TGTGCCAGCACCAGCCGTTCACGGACAGGGCAAGAGACCCAGTACTTC.

This clonotype was picked up many times. The J gene is TRBJ1-1, the V gene TRBV12-3 or TRBV12-4, with TRBD1 identical over 9 bases. J lost 8 bases, V lost 2 bases, and 9 bases had no gene match. This CDR3 has 15 residues. Written as DNA, the CDR3 is TGTGCCAGCAGTTTAAAGGCCGGACAGGGGACGGAAGCTTTCTTT. Amino acids: CASSLKAGQGTEAFF.

The sample holds a few counts of this clonotype. The J gene is TRBJ2-1, the V gene TRBV15; the match to TRBD2 covers 11 bases. Looked up from germline, CDR1 is LNHNV and CDR2 is YYDKDF (reference sequence). This CDR3 comprises 16 residues. Losses at the gene ends were 2 bases for V and 6 bases for J; bases not matched to a gene: 6. In nucleotides, the CDR3 is TGTGCCACCAGCAGACTAGCGGGGGGCTCGGGCAATGAGCAGTTCTTC. Translated, it gives CATSRLAGGSGNEQFF.

About this clonotype itself: The junction and the germline gene differ at one end; a read error may be behind it. The chain combines TRBV6-7 with TRBJ2-2; D remains ambiguous. TRBV6-7 is an open reading frame whose function is uncertain. The CDR3 contains 19 residues. The CDR3 protein is CACSLVLVWSGPNTGELFF. CDR3 DNA sequence: TGTGCCTGCAGTTTAGTCTTAGTTTGGTCCGGCCCGAACACCGGGGAGCTGTTTTTT.

The chain couples TRBV12-3 or TRBV12-4 to TRBJ2-2, with D perhaps TRBD1 (6 bases). V dropped 7 bases and J dropped 4 bases, with 13 bases sitting between them. The CDR3 runs 14 residues. CDR3 in DNA: TGTGCCAGCACATACAGGGTGAGCACCGGGGAGCTGTTTTTT. Translation: CASTYRVSTGELFF.

The chain has TRBV12-3 or TRBV12-4 and TRBJ1-1; D unclear. The CDR3 sequence is 14 residues long. Trimming left V 3 bases short and J 4 bases short, with 12 bases between. CDR3 protein: CASSFGGTGTEAFF. CDR3 coding DNA: TGTGCCAGCAGTTTCGGAGGCACGGGCACTGAAGCTTTCTTT.

The CDR3 DNA reads TGTGCCAGCAGTGAAATTGGGACTAGCGGAAGAAGTAGCACAGATACGCAGTATTTT. Amino acids: CASSEIGTSGRSSTDTQYF. The chain joins TRBV28 to TRBJ2-3, with TRBD2 matching over 11 bases. From germline, CDR1 is MDHEN and CDR2 SYDVKM. The CDR3 spans 19 residues. J was trimmed by 0 bases and V by 5 bases; bases with no gene match: 13.

The sample holds a few counts of this clonotype. The chain employs TRBV4-1 and TRBJ2-7, with D tentatively TRBD1 (6 bases). Between the trimmed V and J ends, which lost 1 base and 0 bases, there was a span of 10 bases. Germline V gives CDR1 MGHRA, CDR2 YSYEKL. The CDR3 is made up of 15 amino acids. The CDR3 region is CASSQVDSFSYEQYF. CDR3 DNA sequence: TGCGCCAGCAGCCAAGTGGACAGTTTCTCCTACGAGCAGTACTTC.

This clonotype was observed a few times. V is TRBV12-3 or TRBV12-4 and J is TRBJ2-1; 8 bases are shared with TRBD2. V lost 6 bases and J lost 0; bases outside the gene matches: 7. This CDR3 spans 16 amino acids. DNA for the CDR3: TGTGCCAGCAGCCCAGCGGGGGTTCGCTCCTACAATGAGCAGTTCTTC. Its protein is CASSPAGVRSYNEQFF.

This clonotype was counted between two and nine times. V usage is TRBV7-9 and J usage is TRBJ2-5; 10 bases fit TRBD1. This CDR3 contains 15 residues. Germline V gene lookup returns CDR1 SEHNR and CDR2 FQNEAQ (reference sequence). J was trimmed by 1 base and V by 4 bases; bases with no gene match: 3. CDR3 amino acids: CASSWDRGFQETQYF. The CDR3 DNA reads as TGTGCCAGCAGCTGGGACAGGGGTTTCCAAGAGACCCAGTACTTC.

V and J are TRBV6-1 and TRBJ1-6; no definite D call. The germline V and J ends were trimmed by 1 base and 8 bases, with 9 bases remaining between them. Germline V gene lookup returns CDR1 MNHNS and CDR2 SASEGT. CDR3 length: 14 residues. The CDR3 DNA reads TGTGCCAGCAGTGAAGTTTCTCGGCATTCACCCCTCCACTTT. Protein product: CASSEVSRHSPLHF.

This clonotype was counted between two and nine times. The J gene is TRBJ1-2, the V gene TRBV6-5; D is unresolved. The CDR3 spans 13 residues. CDR1 is MNHEY and CDR2 is SVGAGI in the germline V gene. Between the trimmed V and J ends, which lost 2 bases and 5 bases, there was a span of 9 bases. CDR3 protein: CASSYANLYGYTF. The CDR3 DNA is TGTGCCAGCAGTTACGCCAACCTATATGGCTACACCTTC.

This clonotype was observed a handful of times. This rearrangement joins TRBV15 to TRBJ1-1, with 8 bases fitting TRBD1. Trimming removed 2 bases from V and 5 bases from J; junction bases left unmatched: 4. This CDR3 has 14 residues. Germline CDR1 reads LNHNV; CDR2 reads YYDKDF (reference sequence). Here the CDR3 DNA reads TGTGCCACCAGCAGAACAGGGGGTTGGACTGAAGCTTTCTTT. This gives the protein CATSRTGGWTEAFF.

This clonotype was picked up a small number of times. Germline and junction disagree at one end, which may indicate a read error. The chain is built from TRBV29-1 and TRBJ1-2; 7 bases agree with TRBD1. The CDR3 length is 13 residues. In germline, CDR1 is SQVTM, CDR2 ANQGSEA. CDR3 bases: TGCAGCGTGGAAGACAGGGTTGGCTATGGCTACACCTTC. Its translation is CSVEDRVGYGYTF.

The chain is built from TRBV12-3 or TRBV12-4 and TRBJ1-1; the D is unclear. The CDR3 loop spans 16 amino acids. Trimming stripped 3 bases from V and 0 bases from J, with 14 bases between. CDR3 sequence reads: CASSFSLGNMNTEAFF. CDR3 DNA: TGTGCCAGCAGTTTCAGTCTCGGCAACATGAACACTGAAGCTTTCTTT.

The chain carries TRBV25-1 and TRBJ2-5; TRBD1 matches at 9 bases. The CDR3 loop spans 14 amino acids. V was clipped by 10 bases and J by 4 bases; unmatched bases: 10. Germline CDR1 MGHDK, CDR2 SYGVNS. This CDR3 reads CANPGQGLAETQYF. The CDR3 DNA reads as TGTGCCAATCCGGGACAGGGTCTGGCAGAGACCCAGTACTTC.

V usage is TRBV6-5 and J usage is TRBJ2-5; TRBD1 is a possible D gene (5 bases). CDR1 and CDR2 (germline): MNHEY, SVGAGI. CDR3 length: 14 residues. V lost 2 bases, J lost 3 bases, and 10 bases lay in between. CDR3 DNA: TGTGCCAGCAGTTACAAGGCAGGGAAAGAGACCCAGTACTTC. This encodes CASSYKAGKETQYF.

This clonotype appeared a few times. J is TRBJ2-7 and V is TRBV12-3 or TRBV12-4; D uncertain. V lost 6 bases and J 6 bases, leaving 12 bases between the germline ends. This CDR3 contains 12 residues. CDR3 loop: CASSSRLGEQYF. CDR3 nucleotides: TGTGCCAGCAGCTCCAGGCTTGGCGAGCAGTACTTC.

The chain combines TRBV6-5 with TRBJ2-3; D is uncertain. The germline V gene encodes CDR1 MNHEY and CDR2 SVGAGI. Trimming stripped 0 bases from V and 1 base from J, with 8 bases between. The CDR3 loop spans 15 amino acids. This CDR3 reads CASSYSTTGTDTQYF. The DNA for the CDR3 is TGTGCCAGCAGTTACTCAACTACTGGCACAGATACGCAGTATTTT.

This clonotype was counted between two and nine times. The chain joins TRBV20-1 to TRBJ1-5, with 7 nucleotides matching TRBD1. The CDR3 length is 16 residues. With V trimmed by 2 bases and J by 0 bases, 7 bases remained unmatched. Germline V gene data show CDR1 as DFQATT and CDR2 as SNEGSKA (reference sequence). DNA of the CDR3: TGCAGTGCTAGACGTGGGACAGCTTATAGCAATCAGCCCCAGCATTTT. This encodes CSARRGTAYSNQPQHF.

The genes are TRBV20-1 and TRBJ2-5, with D perhaps matching TRBD2 (7 bases). Germline values: CDR1 DFQATT, CDR2 SNEGSKA (reference sequence). This CDR3 has 14 residues. Deletions cut 3 bases from V and 1 base from J, with 12 bases between. The DNA for the CDR3 is TGCAGTGCTAGCGGCGGGGGCCCCCAAGAGACCCAGTACTTC. This sequence encodes CSASGGGPQETQYF.

The table lists this clonotype with many counts. The chain is built from TRBV20-1 and TRBJ2-1; 10 bases match TRBD1. CDR3 length: 16 residues. Germline V gene sequence: CDR1 DFQATT, CDR2 SNEGSKA (reference sequence). Germline trimming cut 6 bases from V and 5 bases from J; bases unmatched to any gene: 13. CDR3 DNA sequence: TGCAGTGCCCAGCCCCTCGGACAGGGGGTACACAATGAGCAGTTCTTC. It yields the protein CSAQPLGQGVHNEQFF.